This T cell receptor beta chain was identified in a study of blood T cell repertoires in COVID-19. For the study at large: Donors in the United States, Italy and Spain gave samples during acute or convalescent COVID-19. T cells, B-cell-depleted T cells, or PBMCs supplied cDNA or gDNA.

Measured with immunoSEQ multiplex PCR; TCRdb has only the in-frame clones, and not every one. The top ten hold around 15% of the sample, which has some 200,000 clones, about 81% seen once. The CDR3 is made up of 17 amino acids. The germline CDR1 and CDR2 sequences are MNHNS and SASEGT. V shed 3 bases and J shed 1 base, with 18 bases lying between them. The V call is TRBV6-1, the J call TRBJ2-5; weak D call: TRBD1 (6 bases). The source is a man aged 25-45 years with active or convalescent COVID-19. The sequencing sample was made of peripheral blood. The DNA for the CDR3 is TGTGCCAGCAGTGAGTTCGGGGACACGCTATCCCAAGAGACCCAGTACTTC. Its translation is CASSEFGDTLSQETQYF.